The entry that follows covers one T cell receptor beta chain sequence. This clonotype occurred many times. No cognate antigen has been identified for it. Base qualities are not at hand, and no much larger clone is one base apart. The data originate from a study of breast tumors, draining lymph nodes, adjacent tissues (dated by TCRdb to 2015 to 2016). Broadly, across the study: Breast cancer patients provided tumor, adjacent nontumor tissue and axillary lymph nodes, and the study compared the TCR beta repertoires across these three sources. In human breast cancer, the study set out to evaluate how tumor, surrounding tissue and draining lymph node repertoires relate to one another and whether T cells may move between these sites. The paper as a whole reports these results and caveats: Tumor T-cell repertoires showed less diversity than lymph node repertoires and more diversity than nontumor tissue repertoires, and tumor T-cell repertoires showed preferential V and J gene usage. The data were considered consistent with the idea that most tumor T cells come from the lymph node and then expand in tumor tissue. The conclusion that tumor T cells originate in lymph nodes was framed as consistent with a hypothesis rather than directly demonstrated. Tumor and nontumor tissue repertoires were significantly more similar in luminal-like than in basal-like breast cancer.

For sequencing, an Illumina HiSeq 2000 was employed. Multiplex PCR amplification was used to build the TCR beta chain libraries. High-throughput sequencing was used to analyze the amplified TCR beta chain products. TCRdb applied fastp at Q25 and MiXCR to the public reads, then kept only in-frame beta chains. Identical CDR3 protein sequences are pooled into one entry, listed with their most common genes and DNA. In this sample the table shows about 180,000 distinct CDR3 sequences, approximately 33% of which occur a single time. The top ten hold about 3.9% of the sample. Lymph node samples were obtained from the axillary draining lymph nodes of breast cancer patients. At the junction V is shortened by 9 bases and J by 2 bases; bases outside the gene matches: 6. From the germline V gene, CDR1 is KGHDR and CDR2 is SFDVKD. The CDR3 spans 14 residues, from the cysteine through the phenylalanine. Of the read, only the CDR3 DNA is kept; its 42 bases are in frame from base 1.

Sequencing was done on a sample of axillary lymph node tissue. This TCR came from a female donor with breast cancer. Some clones in this sample may be carry-over from other donors' samples. This sequence uses TRBV24-1 and TRBJ1-3, with TRBD1 matching 7 junction bases. The sequenced DNA: TGTGCCACCCAGGGGGGGGGCACTGGAAACACCATATATTTT. This translates into CATQGGGTGNTIYF.